This T cell receptor (beta chain) was captured by sequencing in a study of patients and donors after allogeneic stem cell transplantation. There are 13 residues in the CDR3. Between the trimmed V and J ends, which lost 5 bases and 1 base, there was a span of 9 bases. Per germline, CDR1 SGHTA and CDR2 FQGNSA. MiXCR was run by TCRdb on the RT-PCR reads, yielding one entry per CDR3 protein. The sample has about a million distinct CDR3 sequences, 18% seen once; the top ten hold roughly 6%. Sample: blood, either unsorted or a sorted T cell fraction (not recorded which). The origin of this receptor is a human donor who was either an allogeneic HSCT recipient or a stem cell or donor lymphocyte infusion donor (not recorded which). It is not recorded whose cells these are; they may come from a transplant donor. This rearrangement joins TRBV7-2 to TRBJ2-7; no clear D gene. The CDR3 loop reads CASSPSPSYEQYF. The CDR3 coding sequence is TGTGCCAGCAGCCCCAGCCCTTCCTACGAGCAGTACTTC.